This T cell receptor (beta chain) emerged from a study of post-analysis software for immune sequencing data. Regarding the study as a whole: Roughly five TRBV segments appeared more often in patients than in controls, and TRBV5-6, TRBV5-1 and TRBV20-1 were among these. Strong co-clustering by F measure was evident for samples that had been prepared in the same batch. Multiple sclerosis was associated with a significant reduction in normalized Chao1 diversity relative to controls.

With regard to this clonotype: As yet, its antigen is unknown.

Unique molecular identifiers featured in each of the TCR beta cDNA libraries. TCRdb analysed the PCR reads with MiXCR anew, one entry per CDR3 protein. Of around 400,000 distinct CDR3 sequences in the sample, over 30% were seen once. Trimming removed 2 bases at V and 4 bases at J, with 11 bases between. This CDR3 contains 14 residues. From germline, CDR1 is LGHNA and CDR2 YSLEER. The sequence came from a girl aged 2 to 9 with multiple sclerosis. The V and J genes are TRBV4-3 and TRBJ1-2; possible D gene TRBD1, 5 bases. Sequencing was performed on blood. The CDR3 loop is CASSQWGESYGYTF. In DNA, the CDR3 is TGCGCCAGCAGCCAATGGGGGGAAAGCTATGGCTACACCTTC.